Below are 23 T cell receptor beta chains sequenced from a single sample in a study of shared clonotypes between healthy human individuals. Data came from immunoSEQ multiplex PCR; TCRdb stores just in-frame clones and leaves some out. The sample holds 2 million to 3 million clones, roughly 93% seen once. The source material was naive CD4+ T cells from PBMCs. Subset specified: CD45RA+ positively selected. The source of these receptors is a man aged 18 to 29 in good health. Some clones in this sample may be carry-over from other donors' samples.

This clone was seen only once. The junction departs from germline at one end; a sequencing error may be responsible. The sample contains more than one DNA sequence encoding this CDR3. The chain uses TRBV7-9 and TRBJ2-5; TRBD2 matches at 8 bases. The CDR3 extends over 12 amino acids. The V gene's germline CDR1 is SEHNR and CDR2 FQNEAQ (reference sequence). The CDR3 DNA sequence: TGTGCCAGCAGCCTAGCGGGAGAGACCCAGTACTTC. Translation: CASSLAGETQYF.

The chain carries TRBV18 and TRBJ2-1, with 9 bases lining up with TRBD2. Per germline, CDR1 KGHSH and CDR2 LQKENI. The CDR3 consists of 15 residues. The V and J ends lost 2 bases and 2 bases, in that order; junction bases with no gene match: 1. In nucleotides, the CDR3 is TGTGCCAGCTCACCAGGGACTAGCACCTACAATGAGCAGTTCTTC. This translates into CASSPGTSTYNEQFF.

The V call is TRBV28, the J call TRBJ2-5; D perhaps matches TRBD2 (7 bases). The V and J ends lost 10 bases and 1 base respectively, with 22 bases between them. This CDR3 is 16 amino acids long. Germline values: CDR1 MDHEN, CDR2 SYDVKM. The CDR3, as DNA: TGTGCCACCGCGGGGGCTCCCCTGGGGCCCCAAGAGACCCAGTACTTC. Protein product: CATAGAPLGPQETQYF.

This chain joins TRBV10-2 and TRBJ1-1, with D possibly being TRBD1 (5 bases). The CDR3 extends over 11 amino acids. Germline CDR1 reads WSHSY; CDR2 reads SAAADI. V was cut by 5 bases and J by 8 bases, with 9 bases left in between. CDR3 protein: CASSPGREAFF. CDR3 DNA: TGCGCCAGCAGTCCAGGGAGGGAAGCTTTCTTT.

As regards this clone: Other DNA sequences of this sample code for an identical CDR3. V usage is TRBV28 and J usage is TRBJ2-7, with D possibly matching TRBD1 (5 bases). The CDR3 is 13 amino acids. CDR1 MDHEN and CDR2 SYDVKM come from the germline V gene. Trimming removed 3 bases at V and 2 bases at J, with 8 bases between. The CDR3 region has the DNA TGTGCCAGCAGTTTCAGGGTCGCCTACGAGCAGTACTTC. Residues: CASSFRVAYEQYF.

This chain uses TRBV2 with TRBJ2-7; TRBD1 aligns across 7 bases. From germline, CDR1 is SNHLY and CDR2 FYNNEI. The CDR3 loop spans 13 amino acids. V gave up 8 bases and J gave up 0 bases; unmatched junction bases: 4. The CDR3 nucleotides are TGTGCCAGCCTCAGGGGGAGCTCCTACGAGCAGTACTTC. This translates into CASLRGSSYEQYF.

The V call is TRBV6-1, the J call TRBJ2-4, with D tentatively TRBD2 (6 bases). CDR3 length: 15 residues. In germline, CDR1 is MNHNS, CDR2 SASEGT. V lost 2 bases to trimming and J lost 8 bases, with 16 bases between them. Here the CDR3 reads CASSEFGGTAYIQYF. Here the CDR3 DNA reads TGTGCCAGCAGTGAATTTGGAGGGACGGCCTACATTCAGTACTTC.

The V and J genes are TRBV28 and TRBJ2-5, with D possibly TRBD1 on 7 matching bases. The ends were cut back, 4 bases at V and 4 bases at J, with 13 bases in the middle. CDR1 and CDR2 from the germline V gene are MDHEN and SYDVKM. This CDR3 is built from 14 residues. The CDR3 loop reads CASSSRQGGETQYF. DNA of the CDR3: TGTGCCAGCAGTTCACGCCAGGGGGGAGAGACCCAGTACTTC.

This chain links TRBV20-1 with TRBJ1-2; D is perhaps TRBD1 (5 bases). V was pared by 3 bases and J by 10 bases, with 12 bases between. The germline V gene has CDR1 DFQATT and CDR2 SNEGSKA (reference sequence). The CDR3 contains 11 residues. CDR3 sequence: CSASGGADYTF. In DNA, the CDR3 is TGCAGTGCTAGTGGAGGGGCGGACTACACCTTC.

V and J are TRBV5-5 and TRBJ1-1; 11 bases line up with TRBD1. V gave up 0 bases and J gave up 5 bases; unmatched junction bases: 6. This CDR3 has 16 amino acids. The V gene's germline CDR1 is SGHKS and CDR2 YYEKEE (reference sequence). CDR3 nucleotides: TGTGCCAGCAGCTTGGCCGGGACAGGGGGGATGACTGAAGCTTTCTTT. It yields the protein CASSLAGTGGMTEAFF.

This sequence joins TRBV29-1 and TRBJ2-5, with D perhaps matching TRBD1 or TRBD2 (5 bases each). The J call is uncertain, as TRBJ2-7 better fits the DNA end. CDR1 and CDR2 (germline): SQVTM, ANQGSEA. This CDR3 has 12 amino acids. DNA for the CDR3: TGCAGCGTGCTCCGGGACGCCTACGAGCAGTACTTC. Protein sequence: CSVLRDAYEQYF.

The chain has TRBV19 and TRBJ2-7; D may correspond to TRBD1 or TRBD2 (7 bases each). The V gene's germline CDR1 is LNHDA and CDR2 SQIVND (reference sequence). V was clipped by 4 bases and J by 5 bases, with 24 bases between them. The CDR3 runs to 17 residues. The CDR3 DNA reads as TGTGCCAGTAGTAAGGGGGCCGAGGGAGGGCCTGGGAACGAGCAGTACTTC. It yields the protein CASSKGAEGGPGNEQYF.

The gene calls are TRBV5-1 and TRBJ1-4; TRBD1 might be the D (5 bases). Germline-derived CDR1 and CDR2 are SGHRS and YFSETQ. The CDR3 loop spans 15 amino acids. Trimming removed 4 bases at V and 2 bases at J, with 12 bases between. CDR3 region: CASSPGGITNEKLFF. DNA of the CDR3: TGCGCCAGCAGCCCGGGGGGGATTACTAATGAAAAACTGTTTTTT.

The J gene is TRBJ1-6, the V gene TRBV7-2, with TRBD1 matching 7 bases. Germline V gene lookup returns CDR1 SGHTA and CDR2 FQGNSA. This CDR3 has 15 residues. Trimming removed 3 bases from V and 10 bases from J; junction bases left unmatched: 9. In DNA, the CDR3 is TGTGCCAGCAGCTTTCGACAGGGTGATAGCTCACCCCTCCACTTT. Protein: CASSFRQGDSSPLHF.

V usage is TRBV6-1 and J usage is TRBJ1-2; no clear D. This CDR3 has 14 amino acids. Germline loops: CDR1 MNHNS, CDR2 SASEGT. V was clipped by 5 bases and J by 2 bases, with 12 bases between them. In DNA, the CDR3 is TGTGCCAGCAGTAACCGATTTGCAAACTATGGCTACACCTTC. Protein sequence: CASSNRFANYGYTF.

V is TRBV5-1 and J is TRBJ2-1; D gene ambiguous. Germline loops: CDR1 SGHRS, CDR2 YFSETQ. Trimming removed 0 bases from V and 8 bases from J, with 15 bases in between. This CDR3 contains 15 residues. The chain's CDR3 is CASSLDSPRGYEQFF. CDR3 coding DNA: TGCGCCAGCAGCTTGGATTCCCCCCGTGGGTATGAGCAGTTCTTC.

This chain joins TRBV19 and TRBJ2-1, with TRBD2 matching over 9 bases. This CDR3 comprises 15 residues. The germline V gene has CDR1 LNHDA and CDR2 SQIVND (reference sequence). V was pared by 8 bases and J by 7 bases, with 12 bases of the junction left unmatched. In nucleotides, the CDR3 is TGTGCCAGTCTTAGCGGGGGCCCCCCCAGGAATGAGCAGTTCTTC. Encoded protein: CASLSGGPPRNEQFF.

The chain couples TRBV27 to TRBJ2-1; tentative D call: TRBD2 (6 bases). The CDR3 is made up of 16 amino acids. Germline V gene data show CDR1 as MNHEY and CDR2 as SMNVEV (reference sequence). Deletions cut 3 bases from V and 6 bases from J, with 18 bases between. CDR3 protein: CASSLGLTLGSNEQFF. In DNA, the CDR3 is TGTGCCAGCAGTTTGGGACTGACCTTGGGGAGCAATGAGCAGTTCTTC.

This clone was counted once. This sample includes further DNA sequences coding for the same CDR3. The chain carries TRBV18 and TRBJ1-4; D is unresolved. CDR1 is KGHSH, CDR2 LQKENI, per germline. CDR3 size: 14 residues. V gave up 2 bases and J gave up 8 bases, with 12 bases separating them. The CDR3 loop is CASSPESRGEKLFF. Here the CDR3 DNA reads TGTGCCAGCTCACCAGAGTCCAGAGGAGAAAAACTGTTTTTT.

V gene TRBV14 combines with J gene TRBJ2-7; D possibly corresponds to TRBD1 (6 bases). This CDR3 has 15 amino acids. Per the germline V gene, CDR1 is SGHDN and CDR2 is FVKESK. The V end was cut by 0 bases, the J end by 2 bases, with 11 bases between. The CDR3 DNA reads TGTGCCAGCAGCCAAGACGGGACAAGAGCCTACGAGCAGTACTTC. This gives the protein CASSQDGTRAYEQYF.

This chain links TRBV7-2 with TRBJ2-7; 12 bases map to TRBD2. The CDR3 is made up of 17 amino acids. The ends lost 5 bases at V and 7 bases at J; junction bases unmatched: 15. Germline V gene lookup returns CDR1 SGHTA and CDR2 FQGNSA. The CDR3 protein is CASSPRGLAGGRGEQYF. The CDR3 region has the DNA TGTGCCAGCAGCCCCAGAGGCCTAGCGGGAGGGCGTGGGGAGCAGTACTTC.

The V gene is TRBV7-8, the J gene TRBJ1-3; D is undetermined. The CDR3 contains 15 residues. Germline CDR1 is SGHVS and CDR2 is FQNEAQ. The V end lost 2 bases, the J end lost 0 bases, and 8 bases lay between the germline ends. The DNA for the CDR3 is TGTGCCAGCAGCTTATTTCGGAGCTCTGGAAACACCATATATTTT. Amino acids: CASSLFRSSGNTIYF.

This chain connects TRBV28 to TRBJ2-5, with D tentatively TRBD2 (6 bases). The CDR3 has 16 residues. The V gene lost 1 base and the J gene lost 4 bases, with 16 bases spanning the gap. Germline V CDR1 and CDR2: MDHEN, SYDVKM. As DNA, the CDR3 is TGTGCCAGCAGTTTATACTCCACGGGGGACCGAGAGACCCAGTACTTC. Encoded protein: CASSLYSTGDRETQYF.